Sequencing of this TCR beta chain was carried out in a study of blood T cells in healthy people across ages. Next came a second PCR, run for roughly 6 to 11 cycles, which used a sample-barcoded 5' primer along with a J-beta primer mix. TCRdb re-analysed the 5' RACE reads in MiXCR, keeping a single row per CDR3 protein. The repertoire holds about 730,000 distinct CDR3 sequences, with roughly 43% as singletons. After removal of 4 bases from V and 3 bases from J, the junction contained 8 bases not matched to a gene. The CDR3 sequence is 17 residues long. Germline values: CDR1 MDHEN, CDR2 SYDVKM. This chain joins TRBV28 and TRBJ1-6; 8 bases are a match to TRBD1. The receptor was derived from a woman between 55 and 75 years old in good health. The sample comprised blood. This CDR3 reads CASSSAGTGLYNSPLHF. CDR3 sequence (DNA): TGTGCCAGCAGTTCCGCCGGGACAGGACTCTATAATTCACCCCTCCACTTT.